A few counts support the clone carrying this TCR beta chain. Its antigen is currently unknown. Produced via immunoSEQ multiplex PCR; TCRdb's table is partial and in-frame only. The table shows 100,000 to 150,000 clones, with roughly 93% occurring only once. The germline gives CDR1 LGHNA, CDR2 YNFKEQ. The CDR3 is made up of 14 amino acids. The V segment lost 3 bases and the J segment 3 bases; nucleotides outside the gene matches: 4. The record originates from a study of T cell responses to AZD1222 COVID-19 vaccine. Whole-study findings and limits: Reportedly, close to half of spike-specific TCRs are directed against unmutated variant regions.

This rearrangement joins TRBV4-2 to TRBJ2-7; 8 bases match TRBD2. The sample was peripheral blood, taken on day 0 of AZD1222 vaccination. The receptor's source is an adult in good health. DNA of the CDR3: TGTGCCAGCAGCCAGCAAGCGGGAGACTACGAGCAGTACTTC. Residues: CASSQQAGDYEQYF.